Listed here are 14 T cell receptor beta chains from one sample, sequenced in a study of monozygotic twins with inflammatory bowel disease. For each CDR3 protein, TCRdb gives one entry from its re-call of the 5' RACE reads, without DNA. This sample contains 330,000 or so distinct CDR3 sequences. Material for sequencing was blood. The receptors shown here come from a human donor with ulcerative colitis or Crohn's disease, or a healthy co-twin of an affected twin (not recorded which).

The genes are TRBV12-3 or TRBV12-4 and TRBJ2-5; absent DNA, TCRdb's TRBD1 call cannot be checked. The CDR3 has 13 amino acids. The CDR3: CASSTLQGETQYF.

V and J are TRBV12-3 or TRBV12-4 and TRBJ2-7; TCRdb proposes TRBD1, but this gene call is untestable without DNA. CDR3 length: 16 residues. The chain's CDR3 is CASSLLSLGFPGPQYF.

The chain is built from TRBV12-3 or TRBV12-4 and TRBJ2-1; TCRdb calls TRBD2, which cannot be checked without DNA. The CDR3 contains 13 residues. CDR3 loop: CASSLEGPYEQFF.

The gene calls are TRBV18 and TRBJ2-1; TCRdb picks TRBD1, but there is no DNA to check that call. Per the germline V gene, CDR1 is KGHSH and CDR2 is LQKENI. The CDR3 is made up of 17 amino acids. The chain's CDR3 is CASSPAPGPSSYNEQFF.

The rearrangement links TRBV10-3 to TRBJ1-3; TCRdb selects TRBD1, and the lack of DNA leaves this call unchecked. Germline lookup yields CDR1 ENHRY and CDR2 SYGVKD. The CDR3 length is 14 residues. CDR3 in amino acids: CAIKPGDSGNTIYF.

This rearrangement joins TRBV5-1 to TRBJ1-2. The CDR3 spans 14 residues. Germline CDR1 and CDR2: SGHRS and YFSETQ. The CDR3 loop is CASSLARVGDGYTF.

The chain uses TRBV20-1 and TRBJ2-7; the TRBD2 assignment by TCRdb is unverifiable without DNA. The CDR3 runs to 14 residues. Germline CDR1 is DFQATT and CDR2 is SNEGSKA (reference sequence). CDR3 region: CSARGTGGSNEQYF.

This sequence joins TRBV6-1 and TRBJ2-6; the TCRdb call, TRBD2, lacks DNA for checking. This CDR3 comprises 16 residues. The germline CDR1 and CDR2 sequences are MNHNS and SASEGT. The CDR3 is CASIGARPSGANVLTF.

This chain joins TRBV27 and TRBJ2-2; TCRdb reports TRBD1, a call that lacks DNA to check it against. This CDR3 contains 14 residues. Per germline, CDR1 MNHEY and CDR2 SMNVEV (reference sequence). The CDR3: CASSRGGNTGELFF.

V is TRBV21-1 and J is TRBJ2-3; TCRdb returns TRBD1, unconfirmable since there is no DNA. TRBV21-1 is a listed pseudogene. The CDR3 has 12 amino acids. CDR3 sequence reads: CASSSWADTQYF.

The chain employs TRBV20-1 and TRBJ1-1; TCRdb picks TRBD1, but there is no DNA to check that call. Germline V gene data show CDR1 as DFQATT and CDR2 as SNEGSKA (reference sequence). CDR3 length: 14 residues. CDR3 sequence reads: CSAREAGRIAEAFF.

The chain links TRBV5-4 to TRBJ1-2; TCRdb returns TRBD1, unconfirmable since there is no DNA. Germline values: CDR1 SGHNT, CDR2 YYREEE (reference sequence). CDR3 size: 14 residues. The CDR3 sequence: CASSKMIGTYGYTF.

The V and J genes are TRBV20-1 and TRBJ2-1; TCRdb calls TRBD1, which cannot be checked without DNA. The V gene's germline CDR1 is DFQATT and CDR2 SNEGSKA (reference sequence). This CDR3 comprises 16 residues. This chain's CDR3 is CSARDPASGGANEQFF.

CDR3 in amino acids: CASRLVGGRAGGLYNEQFF. V and J are TRBV28 and TRBJ2-1; there is no DNA to check the TCRdb D call of TRBD2. Germline lookup yields CDR1 MDHEN and CDR2 SYDVKM. The CDR3 is 19 amino acids.